This T cell receptor (beta chain) was recorded in a study of T-cell memory formation after mild COVID-19 listed by TCRdb under 2021. Looking at the study overall: TCR sequence clusters from the two donors were largely donor specific. Longitudinal TCRalpha and TCRbeta repertoire sequencing tracked T-cell clones expanding and contracting after mild COVID-19 in a couple of donors. The cohort comprised two young, previously healthy adult volunteers, one female and one male. The paper's findings and limits, for the study overall: Clones contracting from day 15 to 85 had balanced CD4/CD8 phenotypes, while a second wave expanding from day 15 to 37 was biased towards CD4+. Some responding clones were found in pre-infection memory, which suggests that pre-existing cross-reactive memory T cells took part in the SARS-CoV-2 response. Only a couple of mild cases were covered in the study, and larger cohorts including severe cases with pre-infection samples were considered necessary. The second-wave clones that peaked on day 37 were not confirmed to be SARS-CoV-2 specific. Contracting CD4+ clones appeared mostly in the CM and EM memory subsets, whereas CD8+ clones were enriched in EMRA.

As regards this clonotype: The clone's antigen remains unknown. No much larger clone is present one base from it, and per-base qualities are unavailable.

The trim is 1 base for V and 7 bases for J, with a gap of 10 bases between the germline ends. Inclusive of the bounding cysteine and phenylalanine, the CDR3 is 13 residues long. Just CDR3 DNA is preserved here, 39 bases in frame from base 1. The germline V gene (reference sequence) provides CDR1 MNHEY and CDR2 SMNVEV. Reads for this sample came from an Illumina NovaSeq 6000. TCRalpha and TCRbeta cDNA libraries were constructed by 5'RACE with constant-segment primers, with sample barcodes and unique molecular identifiers being introduced. Trizol reagent was used to extract RNA from every sample. Libraries were amplified in two PCR steps, with a second sample barcode and Illumina TruSeq adapters added in the second step. Sequencing of libraries was performed on an Illumina NovaSeq with 2 x 150 bp paired-end reads. In the source study's methods: The reads were demultiplexed and collapsed into UMI-guided consensus sequences using migec v1.2.7. Using mixcr v2.1.11, the UMI consensuses were aligned to TRA and TRB V and J templates and assembled into clonotypes. A clonotype was counted as expanded or contracted only when both edgeR and NoisET called the clonotype significant, with the noise models trained on biological replicates. For edgeR calls, the cutoffs were a false discovery rate-adjusted p below 0.01 and a log2 fold-change threshold of 1. PCA with hierarchical clustering of max-normalized trajectories of the 1000 most abundant clonotypes was used as exploratory dynamics analysis. Separately sequenced CD4+ and CD8+ repertoires were used to assign the CD4 or CD8 phenotype of responding clones. TCRdb reran the public reads through fastp at Q25 and MiXCR, keeping productive beta chains. Every CDR3 protein is listed once, alongside the most common genes and DNA of its rows. TCRdb, not the authors, supplied the V and J calls. The sample has nearly 110,000 distinct CDR3 sequences on record, around 15% of them singletons. The top ten hold around 43% of the sample.

Ficoll-Paque density gradient centrifugation was the method used to isolate PBMCs. Sequences were obtained from PBMCs or a T cell subset sorted from them (not recorded which). This sequence was found in a man younger than 30 who had mild COVID-19 (a few samples of this study predate the infection). The sample titles of this study are shuffled in the database, so cell type and time point are left out; the donor was told from shared clones. The sequence is built from TRBV27 and TRBJ1-1; TRBD1 is perhaps the D gene, given 5 matching bases. In nucleotide form, the sequence is TGTGCCAGCAGTTTATACCGGGACCGTGAAGCTTTCTTT. This sequence encodes CASSLYRDREAFF.